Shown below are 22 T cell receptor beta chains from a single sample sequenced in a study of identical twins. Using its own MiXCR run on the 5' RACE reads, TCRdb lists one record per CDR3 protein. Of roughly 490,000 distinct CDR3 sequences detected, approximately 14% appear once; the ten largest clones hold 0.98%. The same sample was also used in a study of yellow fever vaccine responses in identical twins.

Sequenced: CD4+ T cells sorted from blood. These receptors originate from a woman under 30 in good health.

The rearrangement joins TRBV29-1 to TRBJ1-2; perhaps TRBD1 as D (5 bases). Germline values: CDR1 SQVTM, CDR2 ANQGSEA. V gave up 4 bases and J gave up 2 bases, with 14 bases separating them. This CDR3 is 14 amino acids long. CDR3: CSVGSGLNNYGYTF. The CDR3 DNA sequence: TGCAGCGTTGGATCGGGACTGAACAACTATGGCTACACCTTC.

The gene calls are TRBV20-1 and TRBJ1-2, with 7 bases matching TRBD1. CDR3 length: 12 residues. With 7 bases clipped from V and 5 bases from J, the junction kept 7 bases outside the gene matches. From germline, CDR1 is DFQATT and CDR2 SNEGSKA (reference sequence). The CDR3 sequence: CSGYGTDYGYTF. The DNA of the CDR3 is TGCAGTGGTTATGGGACAGATTATGGCTACACCTTC.

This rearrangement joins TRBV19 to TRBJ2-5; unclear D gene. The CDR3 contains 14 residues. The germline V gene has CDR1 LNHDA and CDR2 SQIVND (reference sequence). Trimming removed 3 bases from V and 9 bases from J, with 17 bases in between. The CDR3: CASSIGSGLGAQYF. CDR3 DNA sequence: TGTGCCAGTAGTATTGGCTCAGGTCTCGGTGCCCAGTACTTC.

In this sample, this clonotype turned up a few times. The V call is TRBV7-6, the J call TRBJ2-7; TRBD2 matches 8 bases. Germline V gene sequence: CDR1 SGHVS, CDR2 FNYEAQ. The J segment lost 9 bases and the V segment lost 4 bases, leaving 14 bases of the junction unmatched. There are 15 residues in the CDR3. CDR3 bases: TGTGCCAGCAGCTCCGCTCTAAGCGGGAGTACGAGGCAGTACTTC. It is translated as CASSSALSGSTRQYF.

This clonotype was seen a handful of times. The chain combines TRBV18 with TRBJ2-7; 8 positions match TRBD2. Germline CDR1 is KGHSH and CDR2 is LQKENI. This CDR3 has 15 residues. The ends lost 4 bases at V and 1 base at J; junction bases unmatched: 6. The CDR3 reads CASSQAGGFSYEQYF. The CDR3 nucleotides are TGTGCCAGCTCACAGGCGGGAGGTTTTTCCTACGAGCAGTACTTC.

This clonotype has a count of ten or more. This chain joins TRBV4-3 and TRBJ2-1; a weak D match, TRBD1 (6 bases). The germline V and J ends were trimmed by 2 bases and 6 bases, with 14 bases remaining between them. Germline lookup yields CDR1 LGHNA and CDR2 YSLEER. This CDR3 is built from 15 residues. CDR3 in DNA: TGCGCCAGCAGCCAATCCGGGACACTACTCAATGAGCAGTTCTTC. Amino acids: CASSQSGTLLNEQFF.

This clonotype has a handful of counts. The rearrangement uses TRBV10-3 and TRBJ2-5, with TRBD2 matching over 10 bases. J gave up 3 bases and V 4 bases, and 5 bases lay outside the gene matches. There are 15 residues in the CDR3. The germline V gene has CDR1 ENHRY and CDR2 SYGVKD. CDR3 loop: CAISAPTSGEETQYF. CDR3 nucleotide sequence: TGTGCCATCAGTGCCCCAACTAGCGGGGAAGAGACCCAGTACTTC.

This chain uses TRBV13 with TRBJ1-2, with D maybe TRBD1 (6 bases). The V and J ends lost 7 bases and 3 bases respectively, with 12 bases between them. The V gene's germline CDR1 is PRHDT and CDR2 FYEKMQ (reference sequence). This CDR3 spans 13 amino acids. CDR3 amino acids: CASKTTGYYGYTF. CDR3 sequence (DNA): TGTGCCAGCAAGACAACAGGGTACTATGGCTACACCTTC.

CDR3 DNA: TGTGCCAGCAGCGTAACGGGGGGGCCTCGGGAGACCCAGTACTTC. Protein product: CASSVTGGPRETQYF. The chain uses TRBV9 and TRBJ2-5; 8 bases match TRBD2. The V gene end was trimmed by 1 base and the J gene end by 5 bases; junction bases not matched to a gene: 7. Looked up from germline, CDR1 is SGDLS and CDR2 is YYNGEE. The length of the CDR3 is 15 residues.

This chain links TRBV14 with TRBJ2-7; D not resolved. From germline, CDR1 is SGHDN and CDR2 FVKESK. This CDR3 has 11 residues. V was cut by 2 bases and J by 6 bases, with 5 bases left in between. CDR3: CASSQTREQYF. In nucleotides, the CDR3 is TGTGCCAGCAGCCAAACGCGCGAGCAGTACTTC.

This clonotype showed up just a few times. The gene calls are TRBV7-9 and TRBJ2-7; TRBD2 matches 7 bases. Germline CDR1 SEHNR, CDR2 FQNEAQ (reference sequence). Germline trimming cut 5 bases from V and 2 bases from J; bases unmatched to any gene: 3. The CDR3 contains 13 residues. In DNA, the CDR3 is TGTGCCAGCAGCACCGGGACTACCTACGAGCAGTACTTC. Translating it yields CASSTGTTYEQYF.

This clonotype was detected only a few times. CDR3 nucleotide sequence: TGCAGTGCTCCCCTGGGGACTAGCGGTAACATGGGGACCCAGTACTTC. Its protein product is CSAPLGTSGNMGTQYF. V usage is TRBV20-1 and J usage is TRBJ2-5; 11 positions agree with TRBD2. Per the germline V gene, CDR1 is DFQATT and CDR2 is SNEGSKA (reference sequence). The junction had 15 bases not matched to a gene; V was cut back by 5 bases and J by 7 bases. The CDR3 runs 16 residues.

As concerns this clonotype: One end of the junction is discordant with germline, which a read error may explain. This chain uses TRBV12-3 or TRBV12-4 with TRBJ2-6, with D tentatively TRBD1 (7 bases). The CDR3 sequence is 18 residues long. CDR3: CASTLGRQGGTGVNVLTF. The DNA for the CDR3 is TGTGCCAGCACCTTAGGGCGCCAGGGGGGCACTGGGGTCAACGTCCTGACTTTC.

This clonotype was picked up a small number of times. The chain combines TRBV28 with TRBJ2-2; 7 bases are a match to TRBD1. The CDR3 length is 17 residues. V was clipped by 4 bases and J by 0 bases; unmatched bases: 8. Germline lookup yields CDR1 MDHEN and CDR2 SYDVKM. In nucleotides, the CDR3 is TGTGCCAGCAGTTCTCCGGGACAGTCTACGAACACCGGGGAGCTGTTTTTT. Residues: CASSSPGQSTNTGELFF.

CDR3 sequence: CASSESGTSGGANEQYF. The CDR3 DNA follows: TGCGCCAGCAGTGAGAGTGGGACTAGCGGGGGGGCCAACGAGCAGTACTTC. The chain recombines TRBV10-2 with TRBJ2-7; 16 nucleotides match TRBD2. Germline V gene data show CDR1 as WSHSY and CDR2 as SAAADI. CDR3 length equals 17 residues. The junction had 6 bases not matched to a gene; V was cut back by 2 bases and J by 5 bases.

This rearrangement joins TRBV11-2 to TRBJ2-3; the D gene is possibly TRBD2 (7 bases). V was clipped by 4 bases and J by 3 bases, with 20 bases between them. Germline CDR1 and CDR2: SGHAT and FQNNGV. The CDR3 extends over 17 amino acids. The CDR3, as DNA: TGTGCCAGCAGCTCGATACGGGGGGCAGACAATACAGATACGCAGTATTTT. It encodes CASSSIRGADNTDTQYF.

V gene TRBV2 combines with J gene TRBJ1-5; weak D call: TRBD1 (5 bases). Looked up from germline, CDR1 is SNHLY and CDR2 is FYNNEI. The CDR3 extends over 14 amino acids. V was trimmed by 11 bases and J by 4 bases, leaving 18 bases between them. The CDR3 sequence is CAGWTPGLNQPQHF. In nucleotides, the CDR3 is TGTGCCGGTTGGACACCCGGGTTGAATCAGCCCCAGCATTTT. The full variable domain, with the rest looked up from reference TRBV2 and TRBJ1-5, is EPEVTQTPSHQVTQMGQEVILRCVPISNHLYFYWYRQILGQKVEFLVSFYNNEISEKSEIFDDQFSVERPDGSNFTLKIRSTKLEDSAMYFCAGWTPGLNQPQHFGDGTRLSIL.

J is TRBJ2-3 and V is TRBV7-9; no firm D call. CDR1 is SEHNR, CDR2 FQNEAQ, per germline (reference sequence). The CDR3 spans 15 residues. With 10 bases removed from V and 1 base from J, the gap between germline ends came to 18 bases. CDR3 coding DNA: TGTGCCACCCAGTCACTCCAGCGCCGCACAGATACGCAGTATTTT. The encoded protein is CATQSLQRRTDTQYF.

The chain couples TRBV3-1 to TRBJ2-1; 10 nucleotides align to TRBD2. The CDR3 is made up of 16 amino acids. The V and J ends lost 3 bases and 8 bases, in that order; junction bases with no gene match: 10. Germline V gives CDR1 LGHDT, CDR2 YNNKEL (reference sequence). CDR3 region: CASSQGRPGTSDEQFF. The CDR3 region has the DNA TGTGCCAGCAGCCAGGGAAGGCCCGGGACTAGCGATGAGCAGTTCTTC.

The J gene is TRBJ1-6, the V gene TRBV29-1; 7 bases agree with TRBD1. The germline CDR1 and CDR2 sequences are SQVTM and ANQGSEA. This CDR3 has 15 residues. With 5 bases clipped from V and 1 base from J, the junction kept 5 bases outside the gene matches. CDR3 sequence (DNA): TGCAGCGTTACGACAGGGACATCCTATAATTCACCCCTCCACTTT. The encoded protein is CSVTTGTSYNSPLHF. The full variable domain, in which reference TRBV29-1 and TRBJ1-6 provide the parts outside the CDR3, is SAVISQKPSRDICQRGTSLTIQCQVDSQVTMMFWYRQQPGQSLTLIATANQGSEATYESGFVIDKFPISRPNLTFSTLTVSNMSPEDSSIYLCSVTTGTSYNSPLHFGNGTRLTVT.

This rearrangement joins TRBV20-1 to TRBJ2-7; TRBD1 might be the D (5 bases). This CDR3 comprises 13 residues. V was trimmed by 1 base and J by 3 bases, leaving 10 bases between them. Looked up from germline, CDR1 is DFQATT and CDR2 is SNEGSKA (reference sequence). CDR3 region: CSARVAGNYEQYF. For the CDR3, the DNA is TGCAGTGCTAGAGTCGCAGGGAACTACGAGCAGTACTTC.

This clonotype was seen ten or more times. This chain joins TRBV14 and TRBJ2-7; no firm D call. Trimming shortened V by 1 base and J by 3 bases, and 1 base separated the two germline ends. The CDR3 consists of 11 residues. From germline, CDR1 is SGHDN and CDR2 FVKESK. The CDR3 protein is CASSQVYEQYF. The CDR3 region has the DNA TGTGCCAGCAGCCAAGTCTACGAGCAGTACTTC. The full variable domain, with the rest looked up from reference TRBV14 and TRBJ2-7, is EAGVTQFPSHSVIEKGQTVTLRCDPISGHDNLYWYRRVMGKEIKFLLHFVKESKQDESGMPNNRFLAERTGGTYSTLKVQPAELEDSGVYFCASSQVYEQYFGPGTRLTVT.